This T cell receptor beta chain was identified in a study of cytomegalovirus exposure and HLA in healthy donors. Points on this clone: Antigen unknown.

General study results and limits: According to a later analysis, most TCR beta chains associated with CMV appeared HLA-restricted. A highly shared variant cluster was judged a likely technical artifact.

This PCR relied on a set of 60 Vbeta primers and 13 Jbeta primers. Original handling: Later work found roughly 80 million unique TCR beta chains, with about 10 million shared. TCRdb's copy holds only in-frame clones and misses some; the assay was immunoSEQ multiplex PCR. V, J and clone size are taken as reported in that table, and D and trimming were inferred from the DNA itself. Of 150,000 to 200,000 clones listed, approximately 73% are singletons. CDR1 SQVTM and CDR2 ANQGSEA come from the germline V gene. This CDR3 region has 16 residues. V dropped 7 bases and J dropped 1; count of bases not matched to a gene: 8.

This TCR was sampled from a man aged 45-60 years in good health and CMV-seronegative. The chain is built from TRBV29-1 and TRBJ2-7; 15 bases are shared with TRBD2. Sequencing was performed on PBMCs. CDR3: CSALYGLAGGSYEQYF. The DNA of the CDR3 is TGCAGCGCCCTATACGGACTAGCGGGGGGGTCCTACGAGCAGTACTTC.